These T cell receptor beta chains were read from a single sample in a study of blood T cell repertoires in COVID-19. The data were produced by immunoSEQ multiplex PCR, yet TCRdb's version contains in-frame clones alone and is incomplete. The table has about 370,000 clones, 85% to 90% seen once. Source material: PBMCs or T cells enriched from blood (not recorded which). These receptors came from a man in his late teens or twenties who had recovered from COVID-19. Each CDR3 is given without its conserved first and last residue. Fields, in order: J gene, clone size, V gene, CDR3 protein. The listing skips clone size in some rows; elsewhere it reads once, few, many or a size class.

TRBJ1-2 | NA | TRBV29-1 | SVHLGTGRGGYT
TRBJ1-3 | NA | TRBV3-1/TRBV3-2 | ASSQVNSGNTIY
TRBJ2-5 | NA | TRBV9 | ASSQTGGGETQY
TRBJ2-2 | NA | TRBV29-1 | SAYSGTGELF
TRBJ2-4 | NA | TRBV9 | ASSPLTSGSVEDIQY
TRBJ1-5 | NA | TRBV6-5 | ASSRTDNQPQH
TRBJ2-7 | NA | TRBV18 | ASSPPGGAYEQY
TRBJ1-2 | NA | TRBV12-3/TRBV12-4 | ASSLDREFGYT
TRBJ1-1 | NA | TRBV5-4 | ASSRMGQGLYTEAF
TRBJ2-2 | once | TRBV30 | AWTGTGNTGELF
TRBJ1-2 | NA | TRBV27 | ASSPLLDSYGYT
TRBJ1-5 | NA | TRBV6-5 | ASKVWENEGQPQH
TRBJ2-7 | NA | TRBV5-6 | ASTRPGVYEQY
TRBJ1-2 | once | TRBV10-3 | AISGELNYGYT
TRBJ2-7 | NA | TRBV21-1 | ASSKPTSFHEQY
TRBJ2-5 | NA | TRBV27 | ASSLKGDRGQETQY
TRBJ1-5 | NA | TRBV6-1 | ASREGRGNQPQH
TRBJ2-2 | NA | TRBV20-1 | SASGTGTGELF
TRBJ2-2 | NA | TRBV19 | ASSPDYTGELF
TRBJ2-7 | once | TRBV5-4 | ASSNRMPHEQY
TRBJ1-2 | NA | TRBV27 | ASSLGQGAGYGYT
TRBJ2-5 | NA | TRBV12-5 | ASGPGGETQY